Presented here are 6 T cell receptor beta chains from one specimen sequenced in a study of T cells after yellow fever vaccination. From the 5' RACE reads, TCRdb called clonotypes with MiXCR, one entry per CDR3 protein. The sample consists of about 74,000 distinct CDR3 sequences, more than 5.5% of them appearing once. The specimen comprised CD8+ T cells sorted from PBMCs, sampled less than 6 days after the first yellow fever vaccination. These receptors were obtained from a man between 18 and 29 years old who received the YFV17D yellow fever vaccine.

This clonotype was picked up many times. The CDR3 loop reads CASSSPREETQYF. Here the CDR3 DNA reads TGTGCCAGCAGCTCTCCCAGGGAAGAGACCCAGTACTTC. V usage is TRBV7-9 and J usage is TRBJ2-5, with D maybe TRBD1 (5 bases). CDR3 size: 13 residues. The germline CDR1 and CDR2 sequences are SEHNR and FQNEAQ (reference sequence). V was pared by 4 bases and J by 3 bases, with 9 bases between.

There are a few counts of this clonotype. One end of the junction is discordant with germline, which a read error may explain. V gene TRBV27 combines with J gene TRBJ1-1; 10 bases match TRBD1. This CDR3 has 12 residues. Germline CDR1 reads MNHEY; CDR2 reads SMNVEV (reference sequence). The CDR3 loop reads CASSPRDRGLIF. CDR3 in DNA: TGTGCCAGCAGTCCCAGGGACAGGGGCCTGATCTTT.

The chain uses TRBV6-5 and TRBJ1-4, with 10 nucleotides matching TRBD1. The V and J ends lost 4 bases and 0 bases, in that order; junction bases with no gene match: 11. Per the germline V gene, CDR1 is MNHEY and CDR2 is SVGAGI. The length of the CDR3 is 19 residues. Written as DNA, the CDR3 is TGTGCCAGCAGTTCCGGGACAGGGGATTCCCCTTCAACTAATGAAAAACTGTTTTTT. This sequence encodes CASSSGTGDSPSTNEKLFF.

Turning to this clonotype: Just one base apart from a much larger clone, this may be a read error. Because it lacks the conserved phenylalanine or tryptophan at the end, this CDR3 is likely a read error. V is TRBV29-1 and J is TRBJ2-1; D gene ambiguous. Looked up from germline, CDR1 is SQVTM and CDR2 is ANQGSEA. V lost 5 bases and J 8 bases, leaving 7 bases between the germline ends. The CDR3 loop spans 10 amino acids. The CDR3 region is CSVTRYEQFY. CDR3 nucleotide sequence: TGCAGCGTTACGAGGTATGAGCAGTTCTAC.

The V gene is TRBV6-1, the J gene TRBJ1-6; weak D call: TRBD1 (5 bases). This CDR3 spans 15 amino acids. The V end lost 1 base, the J end lost 11 bases, and 15 bases lay between the germline ends. CDR1 and CDR2 (germline): MNHNS, SASEGT. CDR3 nucleotide sequence: TGTGCCAGCAGTGAAGGGTCAACAGGCGGGGCACCCCTCCACTTT. It is translated as CASSEGSTGGAPLHF.

The sample holds many counts of this clonotype. This chain links TRBV28 with TRBJ2-3; TRBD2 matches at 8 bases. V trimming: 6 bases; J trimming: 4 bases; junction bases outside the gene matches: 9. The CDR3 consists of 15 residues. Looked up from germline, CDR1 is MDHEN and CDR2 is SYDVKM. The CDR3 loop is CASSPRGGPADTQYF. The CDR3 region has the DNA TGTGCCAGCAGCCCCCGGGGGGGCCCCGCAGATACGCAGTATTTT.